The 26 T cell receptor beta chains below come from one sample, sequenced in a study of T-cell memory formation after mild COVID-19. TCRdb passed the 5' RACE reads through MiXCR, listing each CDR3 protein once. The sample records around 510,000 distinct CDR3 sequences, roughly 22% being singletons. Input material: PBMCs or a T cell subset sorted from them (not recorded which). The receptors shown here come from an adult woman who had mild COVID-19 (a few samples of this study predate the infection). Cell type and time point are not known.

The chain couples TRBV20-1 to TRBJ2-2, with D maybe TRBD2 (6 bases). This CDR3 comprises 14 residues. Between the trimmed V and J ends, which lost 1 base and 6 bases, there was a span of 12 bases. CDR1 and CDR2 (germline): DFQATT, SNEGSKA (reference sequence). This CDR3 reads CSARGSGEAGELFF. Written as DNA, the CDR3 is TGCAGTGCTAGAGGTTCCGGGGAGGCCGGGGAGCTGTTTTTT.

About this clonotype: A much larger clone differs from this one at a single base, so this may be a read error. The CDR3 here is CASSVTSEYNEKFF. The CDR3, as DNA: TGTGCCAGCAGTGTGACTAGCGAGTACAATGAGAAGTTCTTC. The J gene is TRBJ2-1, the V gene TRBV6-4; TRBD2 matches at 8 bases. CDR3 length: 14 amino acids. Germline V gene sequence: CDR1 MRHNA, CDR2 SNTAGT.

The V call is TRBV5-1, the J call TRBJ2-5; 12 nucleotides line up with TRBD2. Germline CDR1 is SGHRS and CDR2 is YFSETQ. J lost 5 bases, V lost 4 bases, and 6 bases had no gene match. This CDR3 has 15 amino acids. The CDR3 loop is CASSRLAGGHETQYF. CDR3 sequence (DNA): TGCGCCAGCAGCCGGCTAGCGGGGGGGCATGAGACCCAGTACTTC.

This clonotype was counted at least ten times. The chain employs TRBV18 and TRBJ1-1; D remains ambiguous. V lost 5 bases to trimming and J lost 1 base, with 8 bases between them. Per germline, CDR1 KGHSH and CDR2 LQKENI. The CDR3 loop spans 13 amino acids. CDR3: CASSSTQNTEAFF. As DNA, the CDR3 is TGTGCCAGCTCATCGACACAGAACACTGAAGCTTTCTTT.

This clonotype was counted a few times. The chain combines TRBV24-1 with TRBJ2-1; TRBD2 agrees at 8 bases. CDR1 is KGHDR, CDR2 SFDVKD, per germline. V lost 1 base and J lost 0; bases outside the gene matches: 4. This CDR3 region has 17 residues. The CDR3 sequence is CATSDFRGGSSYNEQFF. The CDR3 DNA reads TGTGCCACCAGTGATTTTCGCGGGGGGAGCTCCTACAATGAGCAGTTCTTC.

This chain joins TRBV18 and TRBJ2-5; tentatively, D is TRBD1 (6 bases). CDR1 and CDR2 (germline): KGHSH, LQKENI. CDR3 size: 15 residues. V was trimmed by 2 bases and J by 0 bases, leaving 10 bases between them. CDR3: CASSPLGQYQETQYF. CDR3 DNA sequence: TGTGCCAGCTCACCATTAGGACAGTACCAAGAGACCCAGTACTTC.

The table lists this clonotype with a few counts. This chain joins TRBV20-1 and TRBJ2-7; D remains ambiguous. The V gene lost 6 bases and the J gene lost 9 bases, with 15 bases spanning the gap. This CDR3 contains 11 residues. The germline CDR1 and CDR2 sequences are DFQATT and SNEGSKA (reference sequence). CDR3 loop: CSAPALSGQYF. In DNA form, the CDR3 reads TGCAGTGCCCCCGCGCTATCGGGGCAGTACTTC.

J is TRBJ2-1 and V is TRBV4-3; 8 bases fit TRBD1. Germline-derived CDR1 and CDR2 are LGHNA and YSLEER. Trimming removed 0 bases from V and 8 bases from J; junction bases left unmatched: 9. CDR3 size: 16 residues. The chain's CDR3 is CASSQDRGNRGDEQFF. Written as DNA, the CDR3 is TGCGCCAGCAGCCAAGACCGGGGAAACAGGGGGGATGAGCAGTTCTTC.

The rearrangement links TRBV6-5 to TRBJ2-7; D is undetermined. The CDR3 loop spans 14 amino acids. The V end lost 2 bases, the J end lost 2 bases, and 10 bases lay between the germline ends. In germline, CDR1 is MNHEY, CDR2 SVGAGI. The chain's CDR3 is CASSYGQGPYEQYF. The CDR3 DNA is TGTGCCAGCAGTTACGGGCAAGGTCCCTACGAGCAGTACTTC.

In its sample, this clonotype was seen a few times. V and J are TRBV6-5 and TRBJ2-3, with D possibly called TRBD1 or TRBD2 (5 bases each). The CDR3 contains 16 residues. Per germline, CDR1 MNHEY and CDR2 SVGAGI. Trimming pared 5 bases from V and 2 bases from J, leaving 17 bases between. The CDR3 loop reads CASSPLYGGSTDTQYF. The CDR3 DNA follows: TGTGCCAGCAGTCCGTTGTATGGGGGTTCCACAGATACGCAGTATTTT.

CDR3 coding DNA: TGCAGTGCTAGTCCCGGACTAGCGGAGACTCTATCGGTCACAGATACGCAGTATTTT. Its translation: CSASPGLAETLSVTDTQYF. J is TRBJ2-3 and V is TRBV20-1; TRBD2 agrees at 10 bases. Germline values: CDR1 DFQATT, CDR2 SNEGSKA (reference sequence). The CDR3 loop spans 19 amino acids. The V and J ends lost 3 bases and 2 bases, in that order; junction bases with no gene match: 17.

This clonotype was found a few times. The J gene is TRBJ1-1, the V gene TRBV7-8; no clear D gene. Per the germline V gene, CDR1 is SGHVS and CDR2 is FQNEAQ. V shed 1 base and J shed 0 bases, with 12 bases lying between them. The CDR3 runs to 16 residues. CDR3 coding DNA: TGTGCCAGCAGCTTAGTTAAGGGCAGGTTGAACACTGAAGCTTTCTTT. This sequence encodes CASSLVKGRLNTEAFF.

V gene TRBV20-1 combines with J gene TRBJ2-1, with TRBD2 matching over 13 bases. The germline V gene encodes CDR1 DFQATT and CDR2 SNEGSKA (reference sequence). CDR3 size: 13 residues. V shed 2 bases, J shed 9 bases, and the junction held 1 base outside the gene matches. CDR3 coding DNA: TGCAGTGCTAGACGACTAGCGGGAGGTGAGCAGTTCTTC. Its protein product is CSARRLAGGEQFF.

CDR3 bases: TGTGCCAGCAGCTCAGGGGGGAAGTCCTACGAGCAGTACTTC. Translated, it gives CASSSGGKSYEQYF. The chain has TRBV9 and TRBJ2-7, with D possibly TRBD1 on 7 matching bases. This CDR3 has 14 amino acids. Trimming left V 4 bases short and J 1 base short, with 12 bases between. In germline, CDR1 is SGDLS, CDR2 YYNGEE.

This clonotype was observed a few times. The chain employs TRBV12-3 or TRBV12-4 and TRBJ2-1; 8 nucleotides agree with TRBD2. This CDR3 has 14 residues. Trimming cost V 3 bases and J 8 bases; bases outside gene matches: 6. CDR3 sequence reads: CASSFGGGTYEQFF. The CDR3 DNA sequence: TGTGCCAGCAGTTTCGGGGGGGGGACGTATGAGCAGTTCTTC.

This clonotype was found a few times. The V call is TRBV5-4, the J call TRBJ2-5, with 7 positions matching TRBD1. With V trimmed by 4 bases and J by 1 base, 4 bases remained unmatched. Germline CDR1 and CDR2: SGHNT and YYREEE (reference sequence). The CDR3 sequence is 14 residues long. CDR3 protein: CASSRGQLQETQYF. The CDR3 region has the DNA TGTGCCAGCAGCAGGGGACAGCTCCAAGAGACCCAGTACTTC. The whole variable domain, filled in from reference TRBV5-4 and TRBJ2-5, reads ETGVTQSPTHLIKTRGQQVTLRCSSQSGHNTVSWYQQALGQGPQFIFQYYREEENGRGNFPPRFSGLQFPNYSSELNVNALELDDSALYLCASSRGQLQETQYFGPGTRLLVL.

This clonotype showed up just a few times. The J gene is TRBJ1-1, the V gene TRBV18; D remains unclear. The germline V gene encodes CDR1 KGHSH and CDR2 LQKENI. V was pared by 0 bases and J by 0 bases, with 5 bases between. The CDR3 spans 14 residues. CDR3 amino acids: CASSPPSVNTEAFF. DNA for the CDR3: TGTGCCAGCTCACCACCGTCCGTGAACACTGAAGCTTTCTTT. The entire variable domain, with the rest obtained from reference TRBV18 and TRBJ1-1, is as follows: NAGVMQNPRHLVRRRGQEARLRCSPMKGHSHVYWYRQLPEEGLKFMVYLQKENIIDESGMPKERFSAEFPKEGPSILRIQQVVRGDSAAYFCASSPPSVNTEAFFGQGTRLTVV.

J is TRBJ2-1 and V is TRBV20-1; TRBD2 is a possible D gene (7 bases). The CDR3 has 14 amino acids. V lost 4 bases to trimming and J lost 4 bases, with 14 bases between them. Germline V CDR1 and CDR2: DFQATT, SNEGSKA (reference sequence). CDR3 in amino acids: CSANRGAQYNEQFF. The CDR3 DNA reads TGCAGTGCTAACCGGGGGGCCCAATACAATGAGCAGTTCTTC.

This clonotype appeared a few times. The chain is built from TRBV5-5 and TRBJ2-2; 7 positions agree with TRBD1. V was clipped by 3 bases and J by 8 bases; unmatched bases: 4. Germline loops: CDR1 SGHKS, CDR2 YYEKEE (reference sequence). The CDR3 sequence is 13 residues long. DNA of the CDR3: TGTGCCAGCAGCTCACCGGGACAGGGGGAGCTGTTTTTT. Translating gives CASSSPGQGELFF.

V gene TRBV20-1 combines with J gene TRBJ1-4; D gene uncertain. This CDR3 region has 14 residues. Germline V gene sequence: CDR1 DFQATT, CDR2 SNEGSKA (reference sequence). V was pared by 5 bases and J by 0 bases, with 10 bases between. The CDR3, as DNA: TGCAGTGCTTCGAAGGGAGCAACTAATGAAAAACTGTTTTTT. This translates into CSASKGATNEKLFF.

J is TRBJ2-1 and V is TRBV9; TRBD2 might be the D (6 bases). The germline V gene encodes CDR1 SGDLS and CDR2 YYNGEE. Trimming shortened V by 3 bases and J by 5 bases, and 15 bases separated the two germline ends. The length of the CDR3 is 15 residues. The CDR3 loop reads CASSDQIGSHNEQFF. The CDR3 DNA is TGTGCCAGCAGCGATCAGATCGGGAGCCACAATGAGCAGTTCTTC.

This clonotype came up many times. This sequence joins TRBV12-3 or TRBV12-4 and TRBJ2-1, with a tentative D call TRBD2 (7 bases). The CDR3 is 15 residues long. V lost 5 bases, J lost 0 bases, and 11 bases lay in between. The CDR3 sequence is CASSRGAGSYNEQFF. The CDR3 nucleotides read TGTGCCAGCAGTCGGGGGGCGGGCTCCTACAATGAGCAGTTCTTC.

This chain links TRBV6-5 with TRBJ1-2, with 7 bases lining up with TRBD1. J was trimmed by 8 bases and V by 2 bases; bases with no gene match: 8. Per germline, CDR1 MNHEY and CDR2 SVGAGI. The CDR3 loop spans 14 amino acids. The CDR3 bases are TGTGCCAGCAGTTACAACCGACAGGGTGGCGGCTACACCTTC. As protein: CASSYNRQGGGYTF.

DNA for the CDR3: TGTGCCAGCACCACGGGACTAGCGGGAGGTTACAATGAGCAGTTCTTC. Amino acid sequence: CASTTGLAGGYNEQFF. V usage is TRBV7-2 and J usage is TRBJ2-1, with 15 nucleotides matching TRBD2. V dropped 7 bases and J dropped 4; count of bases not matched to a gene: 5. Germline CDR1 and CDR2: SGHTA and FQGNSA. The CDR3 loop spans 16 amino acids.

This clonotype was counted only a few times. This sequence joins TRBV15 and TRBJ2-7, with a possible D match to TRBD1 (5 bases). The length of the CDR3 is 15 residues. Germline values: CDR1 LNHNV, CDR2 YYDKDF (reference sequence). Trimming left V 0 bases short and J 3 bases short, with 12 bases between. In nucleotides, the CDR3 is TGTGCCACCAGCAGAGATCCGGCAGGGTTCTACGAGCAGTACTTC. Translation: CATSRDPAGFYEQYF.

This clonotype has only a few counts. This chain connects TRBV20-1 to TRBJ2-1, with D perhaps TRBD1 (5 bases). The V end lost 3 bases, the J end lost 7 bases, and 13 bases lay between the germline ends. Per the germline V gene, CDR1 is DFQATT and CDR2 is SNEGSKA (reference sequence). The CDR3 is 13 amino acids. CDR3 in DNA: TGCAGTGCTAGCCAGGGATTTGAGAATGAGCAGTTCTTC. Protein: CSASQGFENEQFF.